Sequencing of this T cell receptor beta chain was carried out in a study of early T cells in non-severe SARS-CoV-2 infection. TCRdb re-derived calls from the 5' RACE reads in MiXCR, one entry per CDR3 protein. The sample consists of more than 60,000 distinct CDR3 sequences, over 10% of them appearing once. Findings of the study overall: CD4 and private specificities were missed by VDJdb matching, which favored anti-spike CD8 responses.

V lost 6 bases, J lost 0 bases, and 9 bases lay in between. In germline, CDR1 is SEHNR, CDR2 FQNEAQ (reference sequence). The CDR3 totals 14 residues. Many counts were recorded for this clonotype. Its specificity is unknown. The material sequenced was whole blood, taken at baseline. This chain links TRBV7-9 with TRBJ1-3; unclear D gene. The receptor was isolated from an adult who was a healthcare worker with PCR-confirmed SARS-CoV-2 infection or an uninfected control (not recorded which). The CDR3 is CASRTGSSGNTIYF. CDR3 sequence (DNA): TGTGCCAGCAGGACGGGAAGCTCTGGAAACACCATATATTTT.